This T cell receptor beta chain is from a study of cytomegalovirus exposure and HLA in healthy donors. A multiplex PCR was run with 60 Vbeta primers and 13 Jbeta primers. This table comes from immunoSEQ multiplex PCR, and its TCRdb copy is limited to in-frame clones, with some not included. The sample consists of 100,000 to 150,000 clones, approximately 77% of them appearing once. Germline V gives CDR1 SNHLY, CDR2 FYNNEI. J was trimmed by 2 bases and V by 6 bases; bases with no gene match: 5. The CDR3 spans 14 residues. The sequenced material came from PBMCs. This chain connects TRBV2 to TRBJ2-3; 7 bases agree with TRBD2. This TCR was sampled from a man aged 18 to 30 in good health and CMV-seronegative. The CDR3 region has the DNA TGTGCCAGCAGCCCGGGACTATTCACAGATACGCAGTATTTT. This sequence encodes CASSPGLFTDTQYF.